Below, 29 T cell receptor beta chains from the same sample are listed, as sequenced in a study of T cells in Graves' hyperthyroidism and ophthalmopathy. RNA transcripts provided the source from which TCR beta CDR3 regions were amplified. A set of HTBI primers served as the primers for a first-round RT-PCR of the TCR CDR3. TCRdb reprocessed the multiplex PCR reads with MiXCR, giving one entry per CDR3 protein. The sample has more than 550,000 distinct CDR3 sequences; roughly a sixth are singletons. Sequenced input: blood. The origin of the receptors is a woman aged 45-60 years with Graves' hyperthyroidism that later progressed to Graves' ophthalmopathy.

This clonotype was counted a few times. This chain joins TRBV18 and TRBJ1-3; D is unresolved. This CDR3 has 14 residues. Germline loops: CDR1 KGHSH, CDR2 LQKENI. Trimming took 0 bases from V and 0 from J, leaving 3 bases between them. Written as DNA, the CDR3 is TGTGCCAGCTCACCACCGCTCTCTGGAAACACCATATATTTT. It is translated as CASSPPLSGNTIYF.

The chain joins TRBV7-9 to TRBJ2-3; D gene unclear. The germline gives CDR1 SEHNR, CDR2 FQNEAQ (reference sequence). The V and J ends lost 7 bases and 0 bases respectively, with 14 bases between them. The CDR3 runs to 15 residues. CDR3 sequence reads: CASTLDGHSTDTQYF. The CDR3 DNA sequence: TGTGCCAGCACCCTTGACGGCCATAGCACAGATACGCAGTATTTT.

This clonotype was counted many times. The genes are TRBV27 and TRBJ2-1; TRBD2 matches 11 bases. The CDR3 consists of 14 residues. J gave up 6 bases and V 7 bases, and 5 bases lay outside the gene matches. In germline, CDR1 is MNHEY, CDR2 SMNVEV (reference sequence). CDR3 protein: CASTLAGGRNEQFF. The CDR3 DNA reads as TGTGCCAGCACGCTAGCGGGGGGACGCAATGAGCAGTTCTTC.

This clonotype occurred a few times. The chain couples TRBV6-5 to TRBJ2-3; D gene uncertain. From germline, CDR1 is MNHEY and CDR2 SVGAGI. There are 14 residues in the CDR3. V was cut by 0 bases and J by 4 bases, with 8 bases left in between. The CDR3 DNA is TGTGCCAGCAGTTACTCGGTCGGCTCAGATACGCAGTATTTT. This gives the protein CASSYSVGSDTQYF.

In this sample, this clonotype turned up a few times. This chain connects TRBV11-2 to TRBJ1-3; D not resolved. V was pared by 10 bases and J by 0 bases, with 10 bases between. The CDR3 has 13 residues. In germline, CDR1 is SGHAT, CDR2 FQNNGV. The CDR3 is CATPRISGNTIYF. CDR3 bases: TGTGCCACCCCGAGGATCTCTGGAAACACCATATATTTT.

This clonotype was picked up many times. The V and J genes are TRBV6-1 and TRBJ1-1, with 9 positions matching TRBD1. Trimming at V came to 5 bases and at J to 8 bases, leaving 6 bases not matched to a gene. Germline V CDR1 and CDR2: MNHNS, SASEGT. This CDR3 comprises 13 residues. The CDR3 loop reads CASSSPGTGEAFF. The CDR3 DNA reads TGTGCCAGCAGTTCTCCCGGGACAGGGGAAGCTTTCTTT.

This clonotype has more than one count but fewer than ten. The chain carries TRBV7-8 and TRBJ1-3, with D maybe TRBD1 (5 bases). The CDR3 totals 16 residues. Trimming pared 1 base from V and 0 bases from J, leaving 10 bases between. Germline assignment: CDR1 SGHVS and CDR2 FQNEAQ. The CDR3 coding sequence is TGTGCCAGCAGCTTAGTCCTCGGGGGCTCTGGAAACACCATATATTTT. This codes for CASSLVLGGSGNTIYF.

The chain is built from TRBV3-1 and TRBJ2-2; no definite D call. Per germline, CDR1 LGHDT and CDR2 YNNKEL (reference sequence). Trimming stripped 7 bases from V and 2 bases from J, with 11 bases between. CDR3 size: 14 residues. CDR3 residues: CASTPGYNTGELFF. Here the CDR3 DNA reads TGTGCCAGCACCCCCGGCTATAACACCGGGGAGCTGTTTTTT.

Many counts were recorded for this clonotype. The chain uses TRBV7-2 and TRBJ2-5; no reliable D call. The CDR3 spans 15 residues. Trimming shortened V by 5 bases and J by 4 bases, and 17 bases separated the two germline ends. Germline CDR1 is SGHTA and CDR2 is FQGNSA. The CDR3 here is CASSPLKLGGETQYF. In nucleotides, the CDR3 is TGTGCCAGCAGCCCATTGAAGCTCGGCGGAGAGACCCAGTACTTC. The complete variable domain, with remaining parts taken from reference TRBV7-2 and TRBJ2-5, reads GAGVSQSPSNKVTEKGKDVELRCDPISGHTALYWYRQSLGQGLEFLIYFQGNSAPDKSGLPSDRFSAERTGGSVSTLTIQRTQQEDSAVYLCASSPLKLGGETQYFGPGTRLLVL.

The chain is built from TRBV7-3 and TRBJ2-3; TRBD2 aligns across 8 bases. V lost 4 bases to trimming and J lost 0 bases; unmatched junction nucleotides: 6. The CDR3 spans 16 residues. Germline assignment: CDR1 SGHTA and CDR2 FQGTGA. The CDR3: CASSYGLAVSTDTQYF. CDR3 coding DNA: TGTGCCAGCAGCTACGGACTAGCAGTTAGCACAGATACGCAGTATTTT.

This clonotype was counted at least ten times. The chain combines TRBV7-9 with TRBJ2-1, with unresolved D. The CDR3 is 15 residues long. Trimming left V 3 bases short and J 1 base short, with 10 bases between. Germline loops: CDR1 SEHNR, CDR2 FQNEAQ (reference sequence). The CDR3 protein is CASSLVIGSYNEQFF. The CDR3 DNA is TGTGCCAGCAGCTTGGTCATTGGATCCTACAATGAGCAGTTCTTC.

This clonotype occurred many times. The rearrangement joins TRBV2 to TRBJ1-2; TRBD1 matches 10 bases. The germline V gene encodes CDR1 SNHLY and CDR2 FYNNEI. Unmatched junction bases numbered 8, after V lost 8 bases and J lost 8 bases. The CDR3 is 13 amino acids. The CDR3 sequence: CASAWDRGGGYTF. The DNA of the CDR3 is TGTGCCAGCGCCTGGGACAGGGGTGGCGGCTACACCTTC.

This clonotype was seen more than once but under ten times. The genes are TRBV6-2 or TRBV6-3 and TRBJ2-7; D unresolved. Looked up from germline, CDR1 is MNHEY and CDR2 is SVGEGT. The CDR3 totals 11 residues. Trimming shortened V by 6 bases and J by 5 bases, and 8 bases separated the two germline ends. The CDR3 sequence: CASSLPHEQYF. CDR3 nucleotide sequence: TGTGCCAGCAGCCTCCCCCACGAGCAGTACTTC.

The chain joins TRBV9 to TRBJ1-2; no definite D call. V lost 0 bases, J lost 0 bases, and 3 bases lay in between. CDR1 is SGDLS, CDR2 YYNGEE, per germline. This CDR3 spans 13 amino acids. CDR3 protein: CASSVGTNYGYTF. In DNA form, the CDR3 reads TGTGCCAGCAGCGTAGGAACTAACTATGGCTACACCTTC.

The chain couples TRBV3-1 to TRBJ2-6; D gene unclear. V lost 0 bases, J lost 0 bases, and 6 bases lay in between. Germline values: CDR1 LGHDT, CDR2 YNNKEL (reference sequence). This CDR3 spans 16 amino acids. The CDR3 DNA follows: TGTGCCAGCAGCCAAGACCCGAGCTCTGGGGCCAACGTCCTGACTTTC. Amino acids: CASSQDPSSGANVLTF. Variable domain in full (rest from reference TRBV3-1 and TRBJ2-6): DTAVSQTPKYLVTQMGNDKSIKCEQNLGHDTMYWYKQDSKKFLKIMFSYNNKELIINETVPNRFSPKSPDKAHLNLHINSLELGDSAVYFCASSQDPSSGANVLTFGAGSRLTVL.

In its sample, this clonotype was seen many times. The chain joins TRBV7-8 to TRBJ1-1, with D unresolved. This CDR3 is built from 13 residues. Germline values: CDR1 SGHVS, CDR2 FQNEAQ. V dropped 2 bases and J dropped 7 bases, with 11 bases sitting between them. The CDR3 loop reads CASSLSWANEAFF. The CDR3 bases are TGTGCCAGCAGCTTATCCTGGGCTAATGAAGCTTTCTTT.

The chain combines TRBV20-1 with TRBJ1-6, with 7 bases that match TRBD1. The length of the CDR3 is 17 residues. Trimming at V came to 6 bases and at J to 2 bases, leaving 13 bases not matched to a gene. Germline V lookup: CDR1 DFQATT, CDR2 SNEGSKA (reference sequence). The chain's CDR3 is CSARDRVTGAYNSPLHF. In DNA, the CDR3 is TGCAGTGCCCGGGATAGGGTTACAGGGGCCTATAATTCACCCCTCCACTTT.

The chain is built from TRBV5-1 and TRBJ2-3; 8 nucleotides agree with TRBD1. V lost 2 bases and J lost 2; bases outside the gene matches: 4. CDR3 length equals 15 residues. Germline-derived CDR1 and CDR2 are SGHRS and YFSETQ. The CDR3 region is CASSFDRGDTDTQYF. DNA of the CDR3: TGCGCCAGCAGCTTCGACAGGGGCGACACAGATACGCAGTATTTT.

In its sample, this clonotype was seen many times. This rearrangement joins TRBV11-2 to TRBJ2-1, with 9 bases lining up with TRBD2. From germline, CDR1 is SGHAT and CDR2 FQNNGV. This CDR3 contains 16 residues. V lost 5 bases and J lost 3; bases outside the gene matches: 8. CDR3 in amino acids: CASSRSGGRFYNEQFF. CDR3 in DNA: TGTGCCAGCAGCCGTAGCGGGGGACGCTTCTACAATGAGCAGTTCTTC.

With respect to this clonotype: One end of the junction does not line up with germline, which may come from a read error. The chain combines TRBV12-3 or TRBV12-4 with TRBJ1-1, with 11 bases that match TRBD1. The CDR3 consists of 14 residues. CDR3 in amino acids: CVSSLGTGGTEAFF. Here the CDR3 DNA reads TGTGTCAGCAGTTTAGGGACAGGGGGCACTGAAGCTTTCTTT.

This clonotype turned up a few times. The rearrangement uses TRBV12-3 or TRBV12-4 and TRBJ1-4; 8 nucleotides agree with TRBD1. This CDR3 region has 13 residues. V trimming: 7 bases; J trimming: 8 bases; junction bases outside the gene matches: 6. The CDR3 loop is CASTYRGEEKLFF. CDR3 nucleotides: TGTGCCAGCACCTACAGGGGGGAGGAAAAACTGTTTTTT.

This clonotype was counted between two and nine times. The CDR3 here is CSARALTDTQYF. The CDR3, as DNA: TGCAGTGCTAGAGCACTCACAGATACGCAGTATTTT. The V and J genes are TRBV20-1 and TRBJ2-3, with D unresolved. This CDR3 is 12 amino acids long. V was clipped by 1 base and J by 2 bases, with 4 bases between them. Per germline, CDR1 DFQATT and CDR2 SNEGSKA (reference sequence).

Ten or more counts support this clonotype. This chain joins TRBV2 and TRBJ1-2, with TRBD1 matching 7 bases. The CDR3 length is 14 residues. CDR1 and CDR2 (germline): SNHLY, FYNNEI. V lost 0 bases and J lost 4; bases outside the gene matches: 2. CDR3 region: CASSEATGPYGYTF. CDR3 coding DNA: TGTGCCAGCAGTGAAGCGACAGGGCCCTATGGCTACACCTTC.

This clonotype was counted ten times or more. V gene TRBV5-1 combines with J gene TRBJ1-4, with 7 positions matching TRBD1. Germline-derived CDR1 and CDR2 are SGHRS and YFSETQ. CDR3 length: 14 residues. Trimming took 2 bases from V and 8 from J; bases not matched to a gene: 6. DNA for the CDR3: TGCGCCAGCAGCTTAGTAGGGGGCCAGGAAAAACTGTTTTTT. Its protein is CASSLVGGQEKLFF.

The chain has TRBV20-1 and TRBJ1-4, with unresolved D. From germline, CDR1 is DFQATT and CDR2 SNEGSKA (reference sequence). V lost 3 bases and J 7 bases, leaving 9 bases between the germline ends. The length of the CDR3 is 12 residues. The CDR3 bases are TGCAGTGCTAGGGGCCATGTTGAAAAACTGTTTTTT. Translated: CSARGHVEKLFF.

This clonotype was detected ten times or more. The rearrangement links TRBV12-3 or TRBV12-4 to TRBJ1-2; tentatively, D is TRBD1 (5 bases). The germline V and J ends were trimmed by 4 bases and 9 bases, with 15 bases remaining between them. This CDR3 comprises 13 residues. DNA for the CDR3: TGTGCCAGCAGTTCCGGGGGGAGGGGTAGCTACACCTTC. Encoded protein: CASSSGGRGSYTF.

This clonotype was seen a few times. The V call is TRBV29-1, the J call TRBJ1-1; a weak D match, TRBD1 (6 bases). CDR3 length: 13 residues. Germline V gives CDR1 SQVTM, CDR2 ANQGSEA. Trimming pared 3 bases from V and 4 bases from J, leaving 12 bases between. CDR3: CSVDTGLGTEAFF. The CDR3 bases are TGCAGCGTTGACACAGGGTTGGGCACTGAAGCTTTCTTT.

This clonotype was observed many times. This chain links TRBV11-1 with TRBJ2-2; D may correspond to TRBD1 or TRBD2 (5 bases each). The CDR3 contains 15 residues. From germline, CDR1 is SGHAT and CDR2 FQDESV (reference sequence). Trimming left V 5 bases short and J 2 bases short, with 12 bases between. The CDR3 sequence: CASSRGAGNTGELFF. CDR3 DNA: TGTGCCAGCAGCCGAGGGGCAGGAAACACCGGGGAGCTGTTTTTT.

This clonotype was picked up many times. The junction differs from germline at one of its ends, possibly a read error. V gene TRBV5-1 combines with J gene TRBJ2-3; D is uncertain. Germline assignment: CDR1 SGHRS and CDR2 YFSETQ. This CDR3 has 13 amino acids. CDR3 nucleotide sequence: TGTGCCAGCAGCTTCGACAGCACAGATACGCAGTATTTT. It codes for CASSFDSTDTQYF.